What follows are 15 T cell receptor beta chains derived from one specimen sequenced in a study of blood T cell repertoires in COVID-19 (TCRdb year 2020). Receptor amplification or capture employed the immunoSEQ multiplex PCR assay. TCRdb mirrors the immuneACCESS table, restricted to in-frame sequences. Some clones are absent from its copies; in checked studies, under half trace to an unresolved V gene, and the reason for the others is unknown. This sample has nearly 200,000 clones in its table, and roughly 90% of those were observed once. Of the sample, approximately 8.2% is held by the ten largest clones. Specimen: PBMCs or T cells enriched from blood (not recorded which). The receptors were sampled from a woman between 18 and 29 years old who had recovered from COVID-19.

The rearrangement joins TRBV6-5 to TRBJ1-1; perhaps TRBD1 as D (6 bases). The CDR3 is 14 residues long. Trimming took off 2 bases at V and 6 bases at J, with 13 bases between the two ends. CDR1 MNHEY and CDR2 SVGAGI come from the germline V gene. This CDR3 is CASSYTDRRPEAFF. For the CDR3, the DNA is TGTGCCAGCAGTTACACCGACAGGAGGCCTGAAGCTTTCTTT.

The V call is TRBV29-1, the J call TRBJ1-2, with D unresolved. Between the trimmed V and J ends, which lost 4 bases and 3 bases, there was a span of 15 bases. Germline V CDR1 and CDR2: SQVTM, ANQGSEA. This CDR3 contains 14 residues. The CDR3 DNA reads TGCAGCGTTGCCCGCCGGCAGGCGTACTATGGCTACACCTTC. This translates into CSVARRQAYYGYTF.

The rearrangement joins TRBV9 to TRBJ1-1; D gene uncertain. Trimming cost V 0 bases and J 0 bases, with 3 bases left between them. From germline, CDR1 is SGDLS and CDR2 YYNGEE. The length of the CDR3 is 13 residues. The DNA of the CDR3 is TGTGCCAGCAGCGTAGCGGTGAACACTGAAGCTTTCTTT. Protein sequence: CASSVAVNTEAFF.

The chain combines TRBV2 with TRBJ1-6; no clear D gene. The CDR3 runs to 16 residues. Germline V gene lookup returns CDR1 SNHLY and CDR2 FYNNEI. Deletions cut 9 bases from V and 8 bases from J, with 23 bases between. The chain's CDR3 is CASRSRTARDDSPLHF. The CDR3 coding sequence is TGTGCCAGTCGCTCCAGGACGGCCCGGGATGATTCACCCCTCCACTTT.

The rearrangement joins TRBV5-4 to TRBJ1-1; no reliable D call. V was clipped by 1 base and J by 1 base, with 11 bases between them. This CDR3 contains 15 residues. Germline lookup yields CDR1 SGHNT and CDR2 YYREEE (reference sequence). Here the CDR3 DNA reads TGTGCCAGCAGCTTGAACCCACAGACGAACACTGAAGCTTTCTTT. It translates to CASSLNPQTNTEAFF. The whole variable domain, remainder taken from reference TRBV5-4 and TRBJ1-1, is ETGVTQSPTHLIKTRGQQVTLRCSSQSGHNTVSWYQQALGQGPQFIFQYYREEENGRGNFPPRFSGLQFPNYSSELNVNALELDDSALYLCASSLNPQTNTEAFFGQGTRLTVV.

This rearrangement joins TRBV12-5 to TRBJ2-7; D may be TRBD1 (6 bases). Germline CDR1 reads LGHNT; CDR2 reads FRNRAP. This CDR3 spans 13 amino acids. V was clipped by 5 bases and J by 4 bases, with 12 bases between them. This CDR3 is CASGLAQGYEQYF. CDR3 DNA: TGTGCTAGTGGTCTAGCTCAGGGGTACGAGCAGTACTTC.

The chain carries TRBV14 and TRBJ1-3; 7 bases align to TRBD1. The J segment lost 2 bases and the V segment lost 6 bases, leaving 16 bases of the junction unmatched. The germline V gene has CDR1 SGHDN and CDR2 FVKESK. CDR3 size: 18 residues. The CDR3 region is CASSTISGGLVTGNTIYF. The CDR3 DNA follows: TGTGCCAGCAGTACGATCTCAGGGGGGCTAGTCACTGGAAACACCATATATTTT.

The CDR3, as DNA: TGTGCCAGCAGCTTTACGGGGAGGGATAATTCACCCCTCCACTTT. Protein product: CASSFTGRDNSPLHF. The chain has TRBV7-9 and TRBJ1-6, with D uncertain. Trimming removed 3 bases at V and 5 bases at J, with 11 bases between. The CDR3 sequence is 15 residues long. Germline V gene data show CDR1 as SEHNR and CDR2 as FQNEAQ (reference sequence).

V and J are TRBV6-5 and TRBJ2-3; TRBD2 aligns across 9 bases. Germline-derived CDR1 and CDR2 are MNHEY and SVGAGI. V was pared by 6 bases and J by 5 bases, with 9 bases of the junction left unmatched. This CDR3 contains 15 residues. DNA for the CDR3: TGTGCCAGCAGAGTGCGGGGGGGGGTAAGAGATACGCAGTATTTT. Its protein product is CASRVRGGVRDTQYF.

The chain links TRBV5-1 to TRBJ2-6; D perhaps matches TRBD1 (6 bases). The germline V gene has CDR1 SGHRS and CDR2 YFSETQ. Trimming cost V 4 bases and J 4 bases, with 12 bases left between them. This CDR3 has 15 residues. The CDR3 region is CASSTQGAGANVLTF. CDR3 in DNA: TGCGCCAGCAGCACACAGGGCGCCGGGGCCAACGTCCTGACTTTC.

This clone came up once. The chain carries TRBV5-1 and TRBJ2-3; 8 bases map to TRBD1. Germline CDR1 is SGHRS and CDR2 is YFSETQ. The trim removed 4 bases at V and 1 base at J, leaving 8 bases unmatched. The CDR3 is 16 amino acids. This CDR3 is CASSIRGRKGTDTQYF. For the CDR3, the DNA is TGCGCCAGCAGCATCAGGGGGCGAAAGGGCACAGATACGCAGTATTTT.

The count of this clone is one. The J gene is TRBJ1-3, the V gene TRBV4-1; D gene uncertain. This CDR3 is 15 amino acids long. Trimming removed 0 bases from V and 2 bases from J, with 8 bases in between. Looked up from germline, CDR1 is MGHRA and CDR2 is YSYEKL. CDR3 amino acids: CASSQDYTAGNTIYF. CDR3 DNA: TGCGCCAGCAGCCAAGATTATACAGCTGGAAACACCATATATTTT.

This clone is a singleton in its sample. The chain couples TRBV19 to TRBJ1-4; D is uncertain. Trimming cost V 1 base and J 17 bases, with 17 bases left between them. This CDR3 comprises 13 residues. The germline V gene encodes CDR1 LNHDA and CDR2 SQIVND (reference sequence). Here the CDR3 reads CASSIGHSGRTFF. CDR3 bases: TGTGCCAGTAGTATAGGGCACAGTGGGCGTACTTTTTTT.

V and J are TRBV13 and TRBJ1-2; D uncertain. Germline V lookup: CDR1 PRHDT, CDR2 FYEKMQ (reference sequence). The CDR3 loop spans 13 amino acids. The V and J ends lost 4 bases and 8 bases respectively, with 14 bases between them. The CDR3 reads CASSSQDFAGYTF. CDR3 bases: TGTGCCAGCAGCTCCCAGGATTTCGCAGGCTACACCTTC.

This chain connects TRBV7-6 to TRBJ2-7; 11 bases agree with TRBD2. The CDR3 contains 16 residues. Germline loops: CDR1 SGHVS, CDR2 FNYEAQ. V lost 1 base and J lost 4; bases outside the gene matches: 6. The CDR3: CASSLVVAGGIYEQYF. DNA of the CDR3: TGTGCCAGCAGCTTAGTGGTAGCGGGGGGGATTTACGAGCAGTACTTC. The complete variable domain, with remaining parts taken from reference TRBV7-6 and TRBJ2-7, reads GAGVSQSPRYKVTKRGQDVALRCDPISGHVSLYWYRQALGQGPEFLTYFNYEAQQDKSGLPNDRFSAERPEGSISTLTIQRTEQRDSAMYRCASSLVVAGGIYEQYFGPGTRLTVT.